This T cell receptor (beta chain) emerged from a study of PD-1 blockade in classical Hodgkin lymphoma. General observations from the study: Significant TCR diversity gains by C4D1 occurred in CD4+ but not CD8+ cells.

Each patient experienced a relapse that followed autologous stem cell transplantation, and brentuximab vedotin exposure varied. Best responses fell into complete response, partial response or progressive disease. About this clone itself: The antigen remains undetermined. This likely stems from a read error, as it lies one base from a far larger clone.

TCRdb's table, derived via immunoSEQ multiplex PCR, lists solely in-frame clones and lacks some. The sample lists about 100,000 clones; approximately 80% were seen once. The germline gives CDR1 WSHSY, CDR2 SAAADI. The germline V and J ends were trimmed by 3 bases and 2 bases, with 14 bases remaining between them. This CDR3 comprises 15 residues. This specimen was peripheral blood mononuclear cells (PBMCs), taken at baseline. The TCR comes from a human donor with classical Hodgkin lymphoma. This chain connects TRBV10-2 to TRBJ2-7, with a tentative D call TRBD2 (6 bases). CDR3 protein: CASSERASGAYEQYF. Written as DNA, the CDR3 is TGCGCCAGCAGTGAAAGGGCCTCGGGGGCCTACGAGCAGTACTTC.